These 30 T cell receptor beta chains came from one sample sequenced in a study of Ad26.COV2.S vaccination and SARS-CoV-2 variants. Profiling relied on immunoSEQ multiplex PCR, and the TCRdb table lists in-frame clones only, not all of them. The sample holds around 270,000 clones, around nine tenths seen once. Sample treatment: roughly 19 received Ad26.COV2.S at low or high dose, single or two shots; five or six received placebo; per-sample allocation not given. Specimens were obtained on day 63 following the first vaccine or placebo injection. The specimen was peripheral blood, collected in a trial of Ad26.COV2.S vaccine versus placebo. The receptors were sampled from a person aged 18-60 years who received the Ad26.COV2.S COVID-19 vaccine or a placebo.

The V and J genes are TRBV5-6 and TRBJ2-3; no clear D gene. The CDR3 sequence is 15 residues long. CDR1 SGHDT and CDR2 YYEEEE come from the germline V gene. V was trimmed by 6 bases and J by 0 bases, leaving 14 bases between them. The CDR3 region is CASTYGLSSTDTQYF. DNA for the CDR3: TGTGCCAGCACTTACGGGTTATCTAGCACAGATACGCAGTATTTT.

The rearrangement links TRBV5-1 to TRBJ1-2, with D possibly matching TRBD1 (5 bases). V was trimmed by 5 bases and J by 4 bases, leaving 9 bases between them. This CDR3 comprises 12 residues. Germline V gene lookup returns CDR1 SGHRS and CDR2 YFSETQ. The CDR3 DNA reads as TGCGCCAGCAGTCCTGACAGCTATGGCTACACCTTC. Its translation: CASSPDSYGYTF. The variable domain in full, completed from reference TRBV5-1 and TRBJ1-2, reads KAGVTQTPRYLIKTRGQQVTLSCSPISGHRSVSWYQQTPGQGLQFLFEYFSETQRNKGNFPGRFSGRQFSNSRSEMNVSTLELGDSALYLCASSPDSYGYTFGSGTRLTVV.

The chain joins TRBV23-1 to TRBJ2-6; D is unclear. TRBV23-1 belongs to the ORF category, with a function that is uncertain. With 3 bases removed from V and 0 bases from J, the gap between germline ends came to 9 bases. The CDR3 consists of 16 residues. CDR3 protein: CASSHPTLSGANVLTF. As DNA, the CDR3 is TGCGCCAGCAGTCACCCGACCCTCTCTGGGGCCAACGTCCTGACTTTC.

This clone came up once. V gene TRBV7-9 combines with J gene TRBJ1-6, with no clear D. Deletions cut 7 bases from V and 9 bases from J, with 19 bases between. CDR1 is SEHNR and CDR2 is FQNEAQ in the germline V gene (reference sequence). This CDR3 is 15 amino acids long. The CDR3 protein is CASIKMTAPGSPLHF. The CDR3 nucleotides read TGTGCCAGCATAAAAATGACGGCGCCGGGTTCACCCCTCCACTTT.

The count of this clone is one. The chain is built from TRBV4-1 and TRBJ2-3; D gene ambiguous. Trimming removed 1 base from V and 7 bases from J, with 24 bases in between. Looked up from germline, CDR1 is MGHRA and CDR2 is YSYEKL. The CDR3 has 18 residues. The CDR3, as DNA: TGCGCCAGCAGCCAAGCTGATCAAGGCGTCGATGGGGTAAATACGCAGTATTTT. Protein: CASSQADQGVDGVNTQYF.

The V call is TRBV19, the J call TRBJ2-3, with 8 positions matching TRBD1. With V trimmed by 5 bases and J by 3 bases, 7 bases remained unmatched. The CDR3 sequence is 15 residues long. Germline V lookup: CDR1 LNHDA, CDR2 SQIVND (reference sequence). DNA of the CDR3: TGTGCCAGTAGTTTTGGACAGGGTTGGACAGATACGCAGTATTTT. Translating it yields CASSFGQGWTDTQYF.

The CDR3 region has the DNA TGTGCCAGCAGCCAAATAGTTAGGGGTGGCTACACCTTC. Protein sequence: CASSQIVRGGYTF. J is TRBJ1-2 and V is TRBV3-1 (or the pseudogene TRBV3-2); D possibly corresponds to TRBD1 (5 bases). CDR3 length equals 13 residues. Trimming took 2 bases from V and 7 from J, leaving 11 bases between them. Germline-derived CDR1 and CDR2 are LGHDT and YNNKEL (reference sequence).

This sequence joins TRBV5-1 and TRBJ2-1; perhaps TRBD2 as D (5 bases). CDR3 length: 15 residues. V was pared by 0 bases and J by 0 bases, with 7 bases between. The germline V gene has CDR1 SGHRS and CDR2 YFSETQ. The CDR3: CASSLGAGSYNEQFF. The DNA of the CDR3 is TGCGCCAGCAGCTTGGGTGCGGGCTCCTACAATGAGCAGTTCTTC.

The chain links TRBV7-9 to TRBJ2-1; 7 nucleotides agree with TRBD2. Germline V CDR1 and CDR2: SEHNR, FQNEAQ (reference sequence). The CDR3 totals 15 residues. The junction had 9 bases not matched to a gene; V was cut back by 3 bases and J by 7 bases. CDR3 sequence (DNA): TGTGCCAGCAGCTTTGAGGGAGGGCCCTCGAATGAGCAGTTCTTC. Its translation: CASSFEGGPSNEQFF.

This clone was detected once. V and J are TRBV15 and TRBJ1-1; a weak D match, TRBD1 (5 bases). The CDR3 length is 18 residues. V lost 5 bases and J 0 bases, leaving 22 bases between the germline ends. Germline CDR1 is LNHNV and CDR2 is YYDKDF (reference sequence). In DNA, the CDR3 is TGTGCCACCAGCGGGGGGAGGCCTAAAGGAGGGGTGAACACTGAAGCTTTCTTT. It is translated as CATSGGRPKGGVNTEAFF.

The CDR3 DNA sequence: TGCGCTAAAGCGTTCTGGGACGAGTCCTACGAGCAGTACTTC. This encodes CAKAFWDESYEQYF. The genes are TRBV5-1 and TRBJ2-7; D may correspond to TRBD1 or TRBD2 (5 bases each). Per the germline V gene, CDR1 is SGHRS and CDR2 is YFSETQ. The CDR3 is 14 amino acids.

V is TRBV7-8 and J is TRBJ2-1; D ambiguous. V lost 5 bases and J 0 bases, leaving 14 bases between the germline ends. This CDR3 region has 16 residues. Germline lookup yields CDR1 SGHVS and CDR2 FQNEAQ. CDR3 DNA sequence: TGTGCCAGCAGCCCGGTCCCCATGAGCTCCTACAATGAGCAGTTCTTC. Its translation is CASSPVPMSSYNEQFF.

This clone has just one count. The CDR3 is CASSLGTSGVSSNEQFF. The CDR3 nucleotides read TGCGCCAGCAGCCTGGGGACTAGCGGGGTGTCTAGCAATGAGCAGTTCTTC. The chain links TRBV5-1 to TRBJ2-1, with TRBD2 matching 13 bases. Per germline, CDR1 SGHRS and CDR2 YFSETQ. After removal of 4 bases from V and 6 bases from J, the junction contained 10 bases not matched to a gene. The CDR3 consists of 17 residues.

The genes are TRBV4-3 and TRBJ2-5; D is uncertain. Deletions cut 0 bases from V and 1 base from J, with 9 bases between. Looked up from germline, CDR1 is LGHNA and CDR2 is YSLEER. CDR3 length: 15 amino acids. The CDR3 reads CASSQDGQLQETQYF. The CDR3 coding sequence is TGCGCCAGCAGCCAAGACGGTCAGCTCCAAGAGACCCAGTACTTC.

V and J are TRBV9 and TRBJ2-2, with D possibly being TRBD2 (5 bases). The V gene's germline CDR1 is SGDLS and CDR2 YYNGEE. This CDR3 is built from 12 residues. Trimming pared 3 bases from V and 8 bases from J, leaving 8 bases between. CDR3 amino acids: CASSGPGGELFF. CDR3 sequence (DNA): TGTGCCAGCAGCGGTCCGGGAGGGGAGCTGTTTTTT.

The V call is TRBV24-1, the J call TRBJ2-3; TRBD2 matches 9 bases. This CDR3 region has 16 residues. Germline CDR1 reads KGHDR; CDR2 reads SFDVKD. The J segment lost 3 bases and the V segment lost 4 bases, leaving 7 bases of the junction unmatched. Written as DNA, the CDR3 is TGTGCCACCAGTGACAAAACTAGCGGGTTTACAGATACGCAGTATTTT. Its translation is CATSDKTSGFTDTQYF.

This clone was picked up one time. V gene TRBV10-3 combines with J gene TRBJ1-1, with TRBD1 matching 8 bases. The trim removed 5 bases at V and 0 bases at J, leaving 2 bases unmatched. Germline lookup yields CDR1 ENHRY and CDR2 SYGVKD. The CDR3 contains 14 residues. The CDR3 is CAISPGGLNTEAFF. CDR3 coding DNA: TGTGCCATCAGTCCAGGGGGCTTGAACACTGAAGCTTTCTTT.

The chain combines TRBV6-5 with TRBJ1-2, with D possibly being TRBD1 (6 bases). The CDR3 consists of 13 residues. Per germline, CDR1 MNHEY and CDR2 SVGAGI. Between the trimmed V and J ends, which lost 8 bases and 8 bases, there was a span of 18 bases. In DNA, the CDR3 is TGTGCCAGCGGAGGGGCGGGGGGCGGCGGCTACACCTTC. This codes for CASGGAGGGGYTF.

The chain employs TRBV27 and TRBJ1-3; weak D call: TRBD1 (5 bases). The germline V gene encodes CDR1 MNHEY and CDR2 SMNVEV (reference sequence). V lost 0 bases to trimming and J lost 2 bases, with 8 bases between them. The CDR3 loop spans 15 amino acids. The DNA of the CDR3 is TGTGCCAGCAGTTTATCATCAGGGCCTGGAAACACCATATATTTT. Its protein is CASSLSSGPGNTIYF.

The sample holds one count of this clone. At one end the junction does not follow the germline gene, possibly because of a read error. The chain recombines TRBV11-2 with TRBJ2-4, with D maybe TRBD1 (6 bases). Germline assignment: CDR1 SGHAT and CDR2 FQNNGV. This CDR3 spans 15 amino acids. The CDR3 spells CANSFWTVGKNIQYF. As DNA, the CDR3 is TGTGCCAACAGCTTTTGGACAGTGGGCAAAAACATTCAGTACTTC.

This chain links TRBV6-2 or TRBV6-3 with TRBJ2-5, with TRBD2 identical over 10 bases. Trimming cost V 4 bases and J 4 bases; bases outside gene matches: 3. The CDR3 extends over 14 amino acids. The germline gives CDR1 MNHEY, CDR2 SVGEGT. CDR3 sequence: CASSFRLAGETQYF. The DNA for the CDR3 is TGTGCCAGCAGTTTTCGACTAGCGGGAGAGACCCAGTACTTC.

The CDR3: CASSLSLAGGREQYF. The CDR3 DNA sequence: TGTGCCAGCAGCTTAAGCCTAGCGGGGGGGCGCGAGCAGTACTTC. This sequence joins TRBV7-2 and TRBJ2-7; 12 nucleotides line up with TRBD2. The junction had 5 bases not matched to a gene; V was cut back by 2 bases and J by 6 bases. CDR1 is SGHTA, CDR2 FQGNSA, per germline. CDR3 length: 15 amino acids.

V gene TRBV6-2 or TRBV6-3 combines with J gene TRBJ1-6, with D uncertain. The V end was cut by 5 bases, the J end by 3 bases, with 14 bases between. Germline V CDR1 and CDR2: MNHEY, SVGEGT. The CDR3 spans 16 residues. The CDR3 region is CASSRRHPSYNSPLHF. For the CDR3, the DNA is TGTGCCAGCAGTCGCAGACACCCTAGCTATAATTCACCCCTCCACTTT.

The chain couples TRBV29-1 to TRBJ1-1; tentative D call: TRBD1 (6 bases). Germline V gene lookup returns CDR1 SQVTM and CDR2 ANQGSEA. This CDR3 is 13 amino acids long. V lost 4 bases and J lost 8, with 17 bases in between. This chain's CDR3 is CSVGGGWTREAFF. DNA for the CDR3: TGCAGCGTTGGAGGGGGTTGGACCAGGGAAGCTTTCTTT.

The CDR3 nucleotides are TGCGCCAGCAGCCAAGACGGACAGTATGGCTACACCTTC. As protein: CASSQDGQYGYTF. The chain uses TRBV4-1 and TRBJ1-2; D may be TRBD1 (6 bases). CDR3 length equals 13 residues. Germline V gives CDR1 MGHRA, CDR2 YSYEKL. The germline V and J ends were trimmed by 0 bases and 5 bases, with 7 bases remaining between them.

The rearrangement joins TRBV6-5 to TRBJ2-7; TRBD1 or TRBD2 may be the D gene (5 bases each). CDR1 MNHEY and CDR2 SVGAGI come from the germline V gene. The CDR3 spans 14 residues. V gave up 4 bases and J gave up 3 bases, with 13 bases separating them. CDR3 in DNA: TGTGCCAGCAGTTCCGACTCGGGGCACTACGAGCAGTACTTC. Protein sequence: CASSSDSGHYEQYF.

Comment on this clone: This CDR3 is also generated by other DNA sequences in the sample. The J gene is TRBJ2-2, the V gene TRBV24-1; TRBD1 matches 12 bases. Germline-derived CDR1 and CDR2 are KGHDR and SFDVKD. The ends lost 7 bases at V and 4 bases at J; junction bases unmatched: 0. The CDR3 runs 14 residues. The CDR3 DNA reads as TGTGCCACCAGGGGACAGGGGGCCACCGGGGAGCTGTTTTTT. It yields the protein CATRGQGATGELFF.

The V gene is TRBV7-2, the J gene TRBJ2-7; 7 nucleotides match TRBD1. The CDR3 runs to 14 residues. CDR1 SGHTA and CDR2 FQGNSA come from the germline V gene. J was trimmed by 7 bases and V by 2 bases; bases with no gene match: 8. The CDR3 coding sequence is TGTGCCAGCAGCTTAAGACAGGGATCGGGAGAGCAGTACTTC. Translated, it gives CASSLRQGSGEQYF.

The V gene is TRBV30, the J gene TRBJ1-4; no clear D. The CDR3 extends over 12 amino acids. The germline CDR1 and CDR2 sequences are GTSNPN and SVGIG (reference sequence). Between the trimmed V and J ends, which lost 0 bases and 5 bases, there was a span of 4 bases. The CDR3 loop is CAWSVNNEKLFF. In DNA form, the CDR3 reads TGTGCCTGGAGTGTAAACAATGAAAAACTGTTTTTT.

The chain combines TRBV4-2 with TRBJ2-2; 10 bases are shared with TRBD2. V lost 1 base, J lost 7 bases, and 6 bases stayed unmatched. Per germline, CDR1 LGHNA and CDR2 YNFKEQ. CDR3 length: 16 residues. This chain's CDR3 is CASSQGGAGGHGELFF. CDR3 nucleotides: TGTGCCAGCAGCCAAGGTGGAGCGGGGGGGCACGGGGAGCTGTTTTTT.